This TCR beta chain comes out of a study of OX40 agonist ivuxolimab in advanced cancers. Germline assignment: CDR1 SGHRS and CDR2 YFSETQ. CDR3 size: 15 residues. Trimming left V 4 bases short and J 1 base short, with 15 bases between. Some clones are missing from TCRdb's copy, which holds only in-frame ones; the method was immunoSEQ multiplex PCR. The table lists around 80,000 clones, 88% of them singletons, with around 0.7% in the top ten. This sequence joins TRBV5-1 and TRBJ2-7; unclear D gene. The TCR comes from an adult with an advanced solid tumor such as melanoma, head and neck, liver or kidney cancer. The sample was CD4+ or CD8+ T cells sorted from blood, taken in a trial of the OX40 agonist ivuxolimab. Written as DNA, the CDR3 is TGCGCCAGCAGCCTACCGGTCCTCACTTCCTACGAGCAGTACTTC. This translates into CASSLPVLTSYEQYF.